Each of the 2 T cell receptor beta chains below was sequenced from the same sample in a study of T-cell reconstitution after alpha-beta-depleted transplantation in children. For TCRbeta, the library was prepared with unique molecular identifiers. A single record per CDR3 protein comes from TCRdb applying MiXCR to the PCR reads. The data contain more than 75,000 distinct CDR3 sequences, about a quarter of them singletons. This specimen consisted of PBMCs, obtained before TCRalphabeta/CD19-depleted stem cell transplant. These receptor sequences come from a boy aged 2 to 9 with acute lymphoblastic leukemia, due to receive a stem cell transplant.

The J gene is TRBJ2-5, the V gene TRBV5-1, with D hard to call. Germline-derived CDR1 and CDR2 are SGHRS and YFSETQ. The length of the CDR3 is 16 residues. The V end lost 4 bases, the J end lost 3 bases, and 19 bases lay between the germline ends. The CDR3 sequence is CASSPGAAFPKETQYF. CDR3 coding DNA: TGCGCCAGCAGCCCCGGTGCCGCGTTCCCTAAAGAGACCCAGTACTTC.

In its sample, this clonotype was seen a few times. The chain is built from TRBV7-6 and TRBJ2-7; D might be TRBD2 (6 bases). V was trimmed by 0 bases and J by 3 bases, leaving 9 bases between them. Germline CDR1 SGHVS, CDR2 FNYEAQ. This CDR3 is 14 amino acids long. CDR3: CASSLATRDYEQYF. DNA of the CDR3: TGTGCCAGCAGCTTAGCGACTAGGGACTACGAGCAGTACTTC.